Below, one T cell receptor (beta chain) is given with its context. What it binds is not known. This entry comes from a study of response to subunit inactivated influenza vaccine. The CDR3 is 15 residues long. Germline CDR1 and CDR2: LNHNV and YYDKDF (reference sequence). Trimming stripped 0 bases from V and 5 bases from J, with 13 bases between. One entry per CDR3 protein results from TCRdb running MiXCR on the RT-PCR reads. The table shows around 520,000 distinct CDR3 sequences, with about 25% occurring only once. Study-level findings and limits: Authors suggested seasonal influenza vaccinations each recruit few new T cells.

This clonotype was sampled from a man between 50 and 59 years old who received an inactivated influenza vaccine. The rearrangement joins TRBV15 to TRBJ2-5; D is unresolved. Sample: CD4+ T cells sorted from PBMCs, taken 5 days after vaccination. CDR3: CATSRDGWGSETQYF. The CDR3, as DNA: TGTGCCACCAGCAGAGATGGGTGGGGATCGGAGACCCAGTACTTC.